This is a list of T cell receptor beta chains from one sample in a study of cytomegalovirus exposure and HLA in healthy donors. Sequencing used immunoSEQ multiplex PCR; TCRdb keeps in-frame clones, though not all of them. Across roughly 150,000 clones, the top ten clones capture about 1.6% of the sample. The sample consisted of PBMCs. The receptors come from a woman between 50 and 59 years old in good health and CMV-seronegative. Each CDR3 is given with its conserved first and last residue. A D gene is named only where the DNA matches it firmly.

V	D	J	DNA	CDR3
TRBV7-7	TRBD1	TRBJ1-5	TGTGCTAGCAGCTCGGGACAGGGGGCTAGGGGCAATCAGCCCCAGCATTTT	CASSSGQGARGNQPQHF
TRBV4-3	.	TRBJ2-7	TGCGCCAGCAGCCCCTTTGGGGCTACCTACGAGCAGTACTTC	CASSPFGATYEQYF
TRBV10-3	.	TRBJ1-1	TGTGCCATCAGTGAGTCGATGATGGGGCCTGAAGCTTTCTTT	CAISESMMGPEAFF
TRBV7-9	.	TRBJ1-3	TGTGCCAGCAGCCCTGATCGTCGTCTAACTGGAAACACCATATATTTT	CASSPDRRLTGNTIYF
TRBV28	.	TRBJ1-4	TGTGCCAGCACCGGGGGGGGCGGAGAAAAACTGTTTTTT	CASTGGGGEKLFF
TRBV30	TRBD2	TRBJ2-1	TGTGCCTGGAGTAAGGGACTAGCGGCTTACAATGAGCAGTTCTTC	CAWSKGLAAYNEQFF
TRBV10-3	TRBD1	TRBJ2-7	TGTGCCATCAGCCAGGGGACAGCCTACGAGCAGTACTTC	CAISQGTAYEQYF
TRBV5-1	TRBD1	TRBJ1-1	TGCGCCAGCATTCGGACAGGGGGGGGTAACACTGAAGCTTTCTTT	CASIRTGGGNTEAFF
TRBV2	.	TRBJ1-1	TGTGCCAGCAGTGAGAGGACATTGAACACTGAAGCTTTCTTT	CASSERTLNTEAFF
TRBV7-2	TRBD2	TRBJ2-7	TGTGCCAGCAGCTTACTAGCGGGTGGCTCAAGGGCCTACGAGCAGTACTTC	CASSLLAGGSRAYEQYF
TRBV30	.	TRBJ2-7	TGTGCCTGGAGACCCCGGGACTCCTCCTACGAGCAGTACTTC	CAWRPRDSSYEQYF
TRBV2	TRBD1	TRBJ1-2	TGTGCCAGCATCCCAGGGGGGCCGGGATATGGCTACACCTTC	CASIPGGPGYGYTF
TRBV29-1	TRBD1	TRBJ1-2	TGCAGCGGGAGGGGACAGGGGGTCTCCACCTTC	CSGRGQGVSTF
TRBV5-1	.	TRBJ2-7	TGCGCCAGCAGCTTGGATGCGTTTAGCGCCTACGAGCAGTACTTC	CASSLDAFSAYEQYF
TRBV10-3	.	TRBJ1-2	TGTGCCATCAGTGAGTCGATGCATGTGGGGGGTTATGGCTACACCTTC	CAISESMHVGGYGYTF
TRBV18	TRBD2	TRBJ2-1	TGTGCCAGCTCACCCGGGACTAGCCGGGGCAATGAGCAGTTCTTC	CASSPGTSRGNEQFF
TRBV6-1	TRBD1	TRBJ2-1	TGTGCCAGCAGTGGGACAGGACCTTACTATGAGCAGTTCTTC	CASSGTGPYYEQFF
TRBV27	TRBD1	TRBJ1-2	TGTGCCAGCAGTTTATCGACCGGGGACAGAGCCTTTGGCTACACCTTC	CASSLSTGDRAFGYTF
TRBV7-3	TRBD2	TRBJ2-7	TGTGCCAGCAGCCGCTCGGCGGGAGGGCCGTACGAGCAGTACTTC	CASSRSAGGPYEQYF
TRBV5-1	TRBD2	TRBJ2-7	TGCGCCAGCAGCAGGACCAGCGGGAGGCCCTACGAGCAGTACTTC	CASSRTSGRPYEQYF
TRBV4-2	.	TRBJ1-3	TGTGCCAGCAGCCAGACCGCCGGGACATCTGGAAACACCATATATTTT	CASSQTAGTSGNTIYF
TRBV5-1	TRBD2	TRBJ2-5	TGCGCCAGCATCCGTGAAGCGGGGGGGGAAGAGACCCAGTACTTC	CASIREAGGEETQYF
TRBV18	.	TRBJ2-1	TGTGCCAGCTCCCTCCAGGCCCCGGAGCAGTTCTTC	CASSLQAPEQFF
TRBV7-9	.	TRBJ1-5	TGTGCCAGCAGCCCCCTGGACAGCACAAATCAGCCCCAGCATTTT	CASSPLDSTNQPQHF
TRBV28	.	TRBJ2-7	TGTGCCAGCAGCCGAGGGTACGAGCAGTACTTC	CASSRGYEQYF
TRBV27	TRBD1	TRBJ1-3	TGTGCCAGCAGTTTATCGGTACAGGGGATGGGTGGAAACACCATATATTTT	CASSLSVQGMGGNTIYF
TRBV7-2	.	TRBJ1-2	TGTGCCAGCAGCTTACAGGGCGCGTATGGCTACACCTTC	CASSLQGAYGYTF
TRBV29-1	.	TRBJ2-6	TGCAGCGTTGACTTCTCTGGGGCCAACGTCCTGACTTTC	CSVDFSGANVLTF